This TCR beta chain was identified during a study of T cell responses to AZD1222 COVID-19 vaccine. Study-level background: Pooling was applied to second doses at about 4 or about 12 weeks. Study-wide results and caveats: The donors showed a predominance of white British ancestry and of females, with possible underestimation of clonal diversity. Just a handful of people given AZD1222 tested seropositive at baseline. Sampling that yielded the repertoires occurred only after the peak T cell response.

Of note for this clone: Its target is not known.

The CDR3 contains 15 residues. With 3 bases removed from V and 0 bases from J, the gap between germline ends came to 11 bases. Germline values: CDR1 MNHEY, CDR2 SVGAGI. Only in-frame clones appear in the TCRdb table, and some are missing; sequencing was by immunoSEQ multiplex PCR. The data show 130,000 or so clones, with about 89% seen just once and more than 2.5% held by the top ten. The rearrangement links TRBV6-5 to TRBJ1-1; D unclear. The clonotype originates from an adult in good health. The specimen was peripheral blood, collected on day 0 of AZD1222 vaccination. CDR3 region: CASSYGQNMNTEAFF. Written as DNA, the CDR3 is TGTGCCAGCAGTTATGGGCAGAACATGAACACTGAAGCTTTCTTT.